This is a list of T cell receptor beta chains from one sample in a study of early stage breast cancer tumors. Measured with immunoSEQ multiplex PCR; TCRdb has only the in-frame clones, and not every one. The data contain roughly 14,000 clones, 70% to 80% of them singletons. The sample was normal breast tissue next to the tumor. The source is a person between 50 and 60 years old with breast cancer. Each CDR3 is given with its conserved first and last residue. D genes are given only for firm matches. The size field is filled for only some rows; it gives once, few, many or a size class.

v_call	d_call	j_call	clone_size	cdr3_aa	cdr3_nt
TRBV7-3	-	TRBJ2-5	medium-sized	CASSRSGQARETQYF	TGTGCCAGCAGTCGTAGCGGACAAGCGAGGGAGACCCAGTACTTC
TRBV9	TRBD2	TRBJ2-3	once	CASSVVVGGPTDTQYF	TGTGCCAGCAGCGTAGTAGTGGGAGGGCCGACAGATACGCAGTATTTT
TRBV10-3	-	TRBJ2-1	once	CAISERAPGEQFF	TGTGCCATCAGTGAAAGGGCCCCCGGTGAGCAGTTCTTC
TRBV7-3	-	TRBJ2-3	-	CASSLGRATDTQYF	TGTGCCAGCAGCTTAGGCAGGGCCACAGATACGCAGTATTTT
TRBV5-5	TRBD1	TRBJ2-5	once	CASSSWRGQAIQETQYF	TGTGCCAGCAGCTCCTGGCGGGGACAGGCTATCCAAGAGACCCAGTACTTC
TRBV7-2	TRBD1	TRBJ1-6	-	CASSLEGAFNSPLHF	TGTGCCAGCAGCTTAGAGGGGGCATTTAATTCACCCCTCCACTTT
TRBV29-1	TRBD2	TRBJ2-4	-	CSVEDGGLAGAKNIQYF	TGCAGCGTTGAAGATGGGGGACTAGCGGGAGCCAAAAACATTCAGTACTTC
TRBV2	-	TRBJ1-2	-	CASSQLRGSPPPLYGYTF	TGTGCCAGCAGCCAACTAAGGGGGTCCCCACCCCCCCTGTATGGCTACACCTTC
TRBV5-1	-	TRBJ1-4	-	CASSAPGLSGEKLFF	TGCGCCAGCAGCGCTCCGGGCCTCAGCGGGGAAAAACTGTTTTTT
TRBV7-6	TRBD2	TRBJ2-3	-	CASSLVASGGADTQYF	TGTGCCAGCAGCTTAGTGGCCAGCGGGGGGGCAGATACGCAGTATTTT
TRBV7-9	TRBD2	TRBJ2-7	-	CASSPAWGGTYEQYF	TGTGCCAGCAGCCCTGCCTGGGGGGGGACCTACGAGCAGTACTTC
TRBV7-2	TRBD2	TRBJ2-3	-	CASSFYGRGTDTQYF	TGTGCCAGCAGCTTTTACGGGAGGGGGACAGATACGCAGTATTTT
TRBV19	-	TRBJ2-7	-	CASSISGRGSYEQYF	TGTGCCAGTAGTATATCGGGCAGGGGTTCCTACGAGCAGTACTTC
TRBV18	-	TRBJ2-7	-	CASSPPSGSRYEQYF	TGTGCCAGCTCACCACCATCCGGGAGTAGGTACGAGCAGTACTTC
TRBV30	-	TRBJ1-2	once	CAWNTGTGYGYTF	TGTGCCTGGAACACCGGGACGGGATATGGCTACACCTTC
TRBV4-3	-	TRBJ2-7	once	CASSRFRDGVYEQYF	TGCGCCAGCAGCCGTTTCCGGGACGGAGTATACGAGCAGTACTTC
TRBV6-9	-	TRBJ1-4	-	CASSYPRRGDEKLFF	TGTGCCAGCAGTTATCCCAGGAGGGGGGATGAAAAACTGTTTTTT
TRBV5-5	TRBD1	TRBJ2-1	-	CASSSGQLYNEQFF	TGTGCCAGCAGCTCGGGACAGCTCTACAATGAGCAGTTCTTC